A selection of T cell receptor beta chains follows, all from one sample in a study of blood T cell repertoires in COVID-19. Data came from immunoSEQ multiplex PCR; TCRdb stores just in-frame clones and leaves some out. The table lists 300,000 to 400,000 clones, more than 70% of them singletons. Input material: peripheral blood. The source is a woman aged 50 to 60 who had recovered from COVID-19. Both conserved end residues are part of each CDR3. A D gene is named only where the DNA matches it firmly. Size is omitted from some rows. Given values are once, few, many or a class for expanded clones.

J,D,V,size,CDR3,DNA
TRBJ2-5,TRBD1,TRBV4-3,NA,CASSQVGDRGKETQYF,TGCGCCAGCAGCCAAGTGGGGGACAGGGGAAAAGAGACCCAGTACTTC
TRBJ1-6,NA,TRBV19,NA,CASSIPGVPNSPLHF,TGTGCCAGTAGTATCCCAGGGGTTCCCAATTCACCCCTCCACTTT
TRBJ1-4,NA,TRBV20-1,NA,CSATQEEKLFF,TGCAGTGCTACACAGGAAGAAAAACTGTTTTTT
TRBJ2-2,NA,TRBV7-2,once,CASSNQKFANTGELFF,TGTGCCAGCAGCAATCAGAAGTTCGCGAACACCGGGGAGCTGTTTTTT
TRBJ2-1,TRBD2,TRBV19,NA,CASSNSGRALPSSYNEQFF,TGTGCCAGTAGTAACAGCGGGAGGGCCCTCCCCAGCTCCTACAATGAGCAGTTCTTC
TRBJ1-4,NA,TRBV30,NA,CAWSPPLAATNEKLFF,TGTGCCTGGAGCCCCCCCCTGGCAGCAACTAATGAAAAACTGTTTTTT
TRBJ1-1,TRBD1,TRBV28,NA,CASRPLYPTGGYEAFF,TGTGCCAGCAGACCACTATACCCAACAGGGGGCTACGAAGCTTTCTTT
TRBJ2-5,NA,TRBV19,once,CASSLYPSVVQETQYF,TGTGCCAGTAGCCTTTACCCTAGCGTGGTCCAAGAGACCCAGTACTTC
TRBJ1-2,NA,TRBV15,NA,CATSIEWQGDTYGYTF,TGTGCCACCTCCATTGAGTGGCAGGGCGACACCTATGGCTACACCTTC
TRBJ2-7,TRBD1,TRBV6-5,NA,CASSRTGRSGYEQYF,TGTGCCAGCAGTCGGACAGGGCGATCGGGGTACGAGCAGTACTTC
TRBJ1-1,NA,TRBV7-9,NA,CASSPIGRRNTEAFF,TGTGCCAGCAGCCCCATCGGTCGTCGAAACACTGAAGCTTTCTTT
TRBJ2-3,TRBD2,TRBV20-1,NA,CSASLAGGATDTQYF,TGCAGTGCTAGTCTAGCGGGGGGCGCCACAGATACGCAGTATTTT
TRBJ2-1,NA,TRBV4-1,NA,CASSQQGESYNEQFF,TGCGCCAGCAGCCAACAGGGTGAATCCTACAATGAGCAGTTCTTC
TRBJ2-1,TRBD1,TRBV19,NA,CASSIDSFTGQSSYNEQFF,TGTGCCAGTAGTATCGATAGCTTTACGGGACAGAGCTCCTACAATGAGCAGTTCTTC
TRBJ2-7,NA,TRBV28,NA,CASTPPAGRLSYEQYF,TGTGCCAGCACCCCTCCCGCGGGCAGGCTCTCCTACGAGCAGTACTTC
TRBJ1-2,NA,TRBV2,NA,CASVFGQLYGYTF,TGTGCCAGCGTATTCGGACAGCTCTATGGCTACACCTTC
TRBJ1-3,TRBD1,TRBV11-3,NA,CASSPGTGSGNTIYF,TGTGCCAGCAGCCCTGGGACAGGGTCTGGAAACACCATATATTTT
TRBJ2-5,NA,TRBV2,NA,CASTAEETQYF,TGTGCCAGCACAGCGGAAGAGACCCAGTACTTC